This record concerns one T cell receptor beta chain sequence. It lacks a known antigen. The record has no base qualities; no much larger clone is one base away. The collaborating institutions used their own protocols to collect whole blood in K2EDTA tubes. For TCRbeta analysis, collaborator samples were shipped as frozen whole blood, as isolated PBMCs, or as DNA extracted from either sample type. The immunoSEQ Assay, a bias-controlled multiplex PCR, was used to amplify TCRbeta CDR3 regions from genomic DNA. As for the original processing: The number of nucleated cells in each sample was estimated by amplification of reference gene primers within the assay. To quantify the absolute abundance of each unique TCRbeta CDR3 rearrangement, sequence reads were collapsed and filtered. For each sample, productive Simpson clonality was calculated as the square root of Simpson's diversity index across productive rearrangements. As stored in TCRdb, this immuneACCESS dataset retains in-frame rearrangements with V and J assigned. A fraction of the clones does not appear; measured against another copy, unresolved V genes explain less than half of the discrepancy, and the remainder lacks a known reason. V and J calls and clone size are those listed in that table; D and trimming were worked out from the DNA. The sample data list more than 95,000 clones, and 82% of these were observed just once. Around a sixth of the sample goes to the ten largest clones.

The germline V gene (reference sequence) sets CDR1 to LNHDA and CDR2 to SQIVND. V is reduced by 5 bases and J by 3 bases, leaving a spacing of 12 bases between them. The CDR3 sequence holds 14 residues, the cysteine and phenylalanine included. The entry retains the CDR3 DNA only, 42 bases that are in frame from base 1. The data belong to a study of blood T cell repertoires in COVID-19 (TCRdb year 2020). For context, the study as a whole: Collaborator samples came from the United States, Italy and Spain and covered acute and convalescent phases of COVID-19. The material from the prospective study consisted of cDNA or gDNA derived from T cells, B-cell-depleted T cells, or PBMCs. The dataset comprised deeply sampled blood TCRbeta repertoires from subjects exposed to, actively infected with, or recovered from COVID-19. The repertoires were released in a freely available public database intended as a resource for research on the immune response to SARS-CoV-2. The samples were drawn from two sources: the first 160 participants of the ongoing ImmuneRACE study, and 1,200 or so subjects contributed by 6 global collaborators. A de-identified subject ID, COVID-19 status, age in years and sex were almost always included in the sample metadata. Where available, HLA class I and class II types were taken from metadata supplied by the sample provider and were not determined by assay-based typing. Points the paper makes about the study in general: Clinical and demographic metadata were provided uncurated, with the amount varying by source and participant.

The sequence joins TRBV19 to TRBJ2-3; a tentative D match to TRBD1 spans 5 bases. Material for sequencing was peripheral blood. The origin of this receptor is a man aged 80 or over with acute or convalescent COVID-19. CDR3 protein: CASSPRVGTDTQYF. The nucleotides read TGTGCCAGTAGTCCCAGGGTGGGGACAGATACGCAGTATTTT.